This T cell receptor beta chain came from a study of T-cell reconstitution after alpha-beta-depleted transplantation in children. Notes on the study in general: The authors attributed T-cell counts and diversity one year after transplant mostly to newly produced T cells. Alpha-beta T cells about two months after transplant reportedly derived from several hundred expanded graft clones. Elevated TCRbeta diversity at day 60 was traced, in some patients, to surviving recipient T cells and thymic progenitors.

This clonotype has more than one count but fewer than ten. Its antigen is not known. The CDR3 contains 16 residues. Trimming removed 8 bases from V and 4 bases from J, with 23 bases in between. In germline, CDR1 is SGHTA, CDR2 FQGNSA. This sample's TCRbeta library carried unique molecular identifier barcodes. TCRdb redid the calling of the PCR reads with MiXCR, one entry per CDR3 protein. Of about 78,000 distinct CDR3 sequences in the sample, 13% to 15% were seen once. Source: PBMCs, mostly from graft donor cells, taken 180 days after TCRalphabeta/CD19-depleted stem cell transplant. This chain connects TRBV7-2 to TRBJ1-1; D is perhaps TRBD1 (5 bases). This clonotype was obtained from a male patient aged 2 to 10 who had a stem cell transplant for acute lymphoblastic leukemia, so the T cells may come from the graft donor. The CDR3 reads CASVTIGGVLFTEAFF. CDR3 DNA: TGTGCCAGCGTCACGATCGGGGGGGTTTTGTTCACTGAAGCTTTCTTT.